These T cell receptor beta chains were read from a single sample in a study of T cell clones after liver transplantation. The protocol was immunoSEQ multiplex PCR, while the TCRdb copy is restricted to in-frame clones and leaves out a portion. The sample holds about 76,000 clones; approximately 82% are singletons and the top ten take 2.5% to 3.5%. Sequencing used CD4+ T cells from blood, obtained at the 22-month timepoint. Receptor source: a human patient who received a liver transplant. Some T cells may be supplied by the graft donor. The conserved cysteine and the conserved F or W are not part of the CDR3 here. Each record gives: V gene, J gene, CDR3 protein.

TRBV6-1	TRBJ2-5	ASSVDRTETQY
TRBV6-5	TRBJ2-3	ASSRAGSTDTQY
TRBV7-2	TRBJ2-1	ASSLARGYNEQF
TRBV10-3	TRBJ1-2	AISEMDRNYGYT
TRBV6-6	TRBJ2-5	ASSSPDERGRETQY
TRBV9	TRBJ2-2	ASSEGRLSANTGELF
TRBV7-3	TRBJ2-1	ASSPKGLAGVPSNEQF
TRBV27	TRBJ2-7	ASRGAGGYEQY
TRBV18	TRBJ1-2	ASSGQIYGYT
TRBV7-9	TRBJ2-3	ASRLRREGDTDTQY
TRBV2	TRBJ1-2	ASSQRDTNYGYT
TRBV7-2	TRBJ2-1	ASSLGLAGGREF
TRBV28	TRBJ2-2	ASRTTGGSAGELF
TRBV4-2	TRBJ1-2	ASSQDLGPSGYT
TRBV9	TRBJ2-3	ASSAGLELTDTQY
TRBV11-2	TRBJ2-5	ASSRTGSYQETQY
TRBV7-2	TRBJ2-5	ASSLPGGPETQY
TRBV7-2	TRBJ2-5	ASSQYLQQGPSQETQY
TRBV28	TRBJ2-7	ASSPGQGAVEQY
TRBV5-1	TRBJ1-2	ASSPGQGGQHYGYT
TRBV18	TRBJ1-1	ASSAEGARNTEAF
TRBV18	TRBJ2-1	ASSRTSGDEQF
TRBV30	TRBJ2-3	AWTLGFTDTQY
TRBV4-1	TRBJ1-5	ASSQDPRLDGPGEEPQH
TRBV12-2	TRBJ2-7	ASRQAPDGGSDYEQY
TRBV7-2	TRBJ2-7	ASSLNPALAGVPHEQY
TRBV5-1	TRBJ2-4	ASRTGDPKNIQY
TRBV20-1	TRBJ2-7	SARVGDEQY
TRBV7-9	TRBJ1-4	ASSSWTATTNEKLF
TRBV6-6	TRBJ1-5	ASRESYNQPQH
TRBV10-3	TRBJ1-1	AISARQAPNTEAF
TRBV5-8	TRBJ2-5	ASSLGTGGSQETQY
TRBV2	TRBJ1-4	ASRRVTTNEKLF
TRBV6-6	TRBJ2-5	ASTMGSGGDQETQY
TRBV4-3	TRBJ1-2	ASSQERGVDYGYT
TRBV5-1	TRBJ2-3	ASRRPNAATQY
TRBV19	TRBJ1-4	ASSIGYSRDGVEKLF
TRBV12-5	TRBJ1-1	ASGLEPNTEAF
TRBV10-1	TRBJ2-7	ASSVPGVIYEQY
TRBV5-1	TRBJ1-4	ASRKGADEKLF
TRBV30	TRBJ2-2	AWKKRETGSTGELF
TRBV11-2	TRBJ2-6	ASSLGVGGVSGANVLT
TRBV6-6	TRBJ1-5	ASSQDGRSNQPQH
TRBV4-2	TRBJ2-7	ASSQEVDLRVSEQY
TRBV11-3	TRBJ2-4	ASSLGTGFSNIQY
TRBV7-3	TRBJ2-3	ASSFSGLATDTQY
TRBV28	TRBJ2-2	ASTGTANTGELF
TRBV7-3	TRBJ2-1	ASSDRLAGYNEQF
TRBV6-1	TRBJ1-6	ASSEKGEGRDNSPLH
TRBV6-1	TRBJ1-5	ASSRTGRQPQH
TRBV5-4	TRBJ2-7	ASSFIGANEQY
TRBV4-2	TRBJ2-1	ASSQDQKDHVRNEQF
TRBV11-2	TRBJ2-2	ASSPYRRTSGDNTGELF
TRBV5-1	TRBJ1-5	ASSLTGSQPQH